The rows below give T cell receptor beta chains drawn from one sample of a study of blood T cell repertoires in COVID-19. Clones were sequenced by immunoSEQ multiplex PCR, and TCRdb holds only the in-frame ones, with some missing. This table has roughly 140,000 clones, around 87% appearing once. Sequenced material: peripheral blood. The source of these receptors is a human donor in a cohort sampled during active COVID-19. The CDR3 runs from the conserved cysteine through the conserved F or W. D genes are given only for firm matches. Expanded clones are given a class, and other clones once, few, many or no size at all.

V	J	size	D	length	DNA	CDR3
TRBV29-1	TRBJ2-5	.	.	16	TGCAGCGTTGGAACTAGCTACCTCAGGGTCTCAGAGACCCAGTACTTC	CSVGTSYLRVSETQYF
TRBV6-5	TRBJ2-5	once	TRBD2	15	TGTGCCAGCAGCCGGACTAGCGGGATGGGGGAGACCCAGTACTTC	CASSRTSGMGETQYF
TRBV9	TRBJ1-4	once	.	16	TGTGCCAGCAGCACCCTAGGAGGGTCCACTAATGAAAAACTGTTTTTT	CASSTLGGSTNEKLFF
TRBV11-2	TRBJ1-6	.	.	16	TGTGCCAGCAGCAACGGTATCCAGGGAATCAATTCACCCCTCCACTTT	CASSNGIQGINSPLHF
TRBV13	TRBJ2-7	.	TRBD1	14	TGTGCCAGCAGCCCCGCTACAGGGGGGAGGGAGCAGTACTTC	CASSPATGGREQYF
TRBV18	TRBJ2-2	.	.	14	TGTGCCAGCTCACCCGGACTAAACACCGGGGAGCTGTTTTTT	CASSPGLNTGELFF
TRBV2	TRBJ1-6	once	.	13	TGTGCCAGCAAGAGGACTCTTACCTCACCCCTCCACTTT	CASKRTLTSPLHF
TRBV5-8	TRBJ2-5	.	TRBD1	16	TGTGCCAGCAGCCGCCCCGGACAGGGGATTTTGGAGACCCAGTACTTC	CASSRPGQGILETQYF
TRBV12-3/TRBV12-4	TRBJ2-7	.	TRBD1	13	TGTGCCAGCAGTTTAGTTGGCCCCCAGGGGGCGGACTTC	CASSLVGPQGADF
TRBV19	TRBJ1-6	.	TRBD1	15	TGTGCCAGTAGTGGAACCGGGACAGGGGATTCACCCCTCCACTTT	CASSGTGTGDSPLHF
TRBV6-8	TRBJ2-5	once	.	14	TGTGCCAGCAATCTGGACAGTCCTGGGGAGACCCAGTACTTC	CASNLDSPGETQYF
TRBV4-2	TRBJ2-3	.	.	16	TGTGCCAGCAGCCAAGTAGGGGACTGGGCCACAGATACGCAGTATTTT	CASSQVGDWATDTQYF
TRBV28	TRBJ1-2	.	.	16	TGTGCCAGCAGTCCACACAAAGGGAGTTTTAACTATGGCTACACCTTC	CASSPHKGSFNYGYTF
TRBV28	TRBJ2-5	.	TRBD1	15	TGTGCCAGCAGTCCCCGGACAGGGGGCGCGGAGACCCAGTACTTC	CASSPRTGGAETQYF
TRBV3-1/TRBV3-2	TRBJ1-3	.	.	14	TGTGCCAGCAGCCAAGGAGACAGTTCACGGACCATATATTTT	CASSQGDSSRTIYF
TRBV5-5	TRBJ1-1	few	TRBD1	16	TGTGCCAGCAGCTCCGCCGGACAGGGCGGTTACACTGAAGCTTTCTTT	CASSSAGQGGYTEAFF
TRBV3-1/TRBV3-2	TRBJ2-1	.	.	12	TGTGCCAGCAGCCAAGGGGACTGGGAGCAGTTCTTC	CASSQGDWEQFF
TRBV5-1	TRBJ2-1	.	.	15	TGCGCCAGCAGCTTTGGACAGACGCAAACCAATGAGCAGTTCTTC	CASSFGQTQTNEQFF
TRBV29-1	TRBJ2-5	.	.	13	TGCAGCGTTGAAAGCAGCGCCCGGGAGACCCAGTACTTC	CSVESSARETQYF
TRBV6-6	TRBJ1-5	.	.	14	TGTGCCAGCAGCCTAGCCCCACTAGATCAGCCCCAGCATTTT	CASSLAPLDQPQHF
TRBV6-1	TRBJ1-1	.	TRBD1	15	TGTGCCAGCAGTGAGTCGACAGGGGGTGTCACTGAAGCTTTCTTT	CASSESTGGVTEAFF
TRBV6-1	TRBJ2-7	.	.	16	TGTGCCAGCAGTGACGGGGGACGGATTACCTCCTACGAGCAGTACTTC	CASSDGGRITSYEQYF
TRBV11-2	TRBJ2-2	once	.	15	TGTGCCAGCAGCTTTAGCGCCCGGAGCACCGGGGAGCTGTTTTTT	CASSFSARSTGELFF
TRBV5-1	TRBJ2-3	.	TRBD2	19	TGCGCCAGCAGCACCGGGACTAGCGGGAGGGACTCTAGCACAGATACGCAGTATTTT	CASSTGTSGRDSSTDTQYF
TRBV5-1	TRBJ2-3	.	.	15	TGCGCCAGCAGCTTGACTAGGGCGGGCACAGATACGCAGTATTTT	CASSLTRAGTDTQYF
TRBV19	TRBJ1-2	.	.	13	TGTGCCAGTAGTATACTAACAGGGAAAGGCTACACCTTC	CASSILTGKGYTF
TRBV27	TRBJ1-1	once	TRBD1	15	TGTGCCAGCATTCCGATAGGGACAGGTAACACTGAAGCTTTCTTT	CASIPIGTGNTEAFF
TRBV18	TRBJ1-6	.	.	13	TGTGCCAGCTCAATTGGACAAAATTCACCCCTCCACTTT	CASSIGQNSPLHF
TRBV14	TRBJ1-2	.	.	14	TGTGCCAGCAGCTTGAGGACAGCAAACTATGGCTACACCTTC	CASSLRTANYGYTF
TRBV4-1	TRBJ2-6	.	.	19	TGCGCCAGCAGCCCAGCCCGGGACTCCTATGCTTCCGGGGCCAACGTCCTGACTTTC	CASSPARDSYASGANVLTF
TRBV28	TRBJ2-1	.	.	15	TGTGCCAGCAGTCGATTTCACAGGGTCTACAATGAGCAGTTCTTC	CASSRFHRVYNEQFF
TRBV28	TRBJ2-5	.	TRBD1	13	TGTGCCAGCAGAAGACAGGGCCAAGAGACCCAGTACTTC	CASRRQGQETQYF
TRBV28	TRBJ1-1	.	.	15	TGTGCCAGCAGTCCTTCTTGGGGGGGTGGAACTGAAGCTTTCTTT	CASSPSWGGGTEAFF
TRBV27	TRBJ2-2	.	.	13	TGTGCCAGCTCCGGGAGTCGGGCCGGGGAGCTGTTTTTT	CASSGSRAGELFF
TRBV14	TRBJ2-2	.	.	15	TGTGCCAGCAGCCAAGACGGGAGTTTGGCCGGGGAGCTGTTTTTT	CASSQDGSLAGELFF
TRBV6-5	TRBJ1-2	.	.	16	TGTGCCAGCAGTTACTCGGGGGGGGTTTATAACTATGGCTACACCTTC	CASSYSGGVYNYGYTF
TRBV28	TRBJ1-4	few	TRBD1	14	TGTGCCAGCAGGCCGGGACAGCCTAATGAAAAACTGTTTTTT	CASRPGQPNEKLFF
TRBV6-5	TRBJ1-5	.	.	14	TGTGCCAGCAAACCAAGACAGGGCAATCAGCCCCAGCATTTT	CASKPRQGNQPQHF
TRBV28	TRBJ1-6	.	TRBD1	18	TGTGCCAGCAGTTCAGGACAGGGGGTAACCTCCTATAATTCACCCCTCCACTTT	CASSSGQGVTSYNSPLHF
TRBV6-2/TRBV6-3	TRBJ2-1	.	.	14	TGTGCCAGCAGTTCCAGGGGCCCTTACAATGAGCAGTTCTTC	CASSSRGPYNEQFF
TRBV27	TRBJ1-1	few	.	15	TGTGCCAGCAGTTTATCGACAAAGCCGAACACTGAAGCTTTCTTT	CASSLSTKPNTEAFF
TRBV6-5	TRBJ2-1	few	TRBD2	15	TGTGCCAGCAGTACCGGGACTAGCGACTACAATGAGCAGTTCTTC	CASSTGTSDYNEQFF
TRBV4-1	TRBJ2-1	.	TRBD2	17	TGCGCCAGCAGGCTGGAGTCAGCGGGAACATCCTACAATGAGCAGTTCTTC	CASRLESAGTSYNEQFF
TRBV27	TRBJ2-3	.	.	15	TGTGCCAGCAGTTTATTAAGGGCGGGGACAGATACGCAGTATTTT	CASSLLRAGTDTQYF
TRBV7-9	TRBJ2-7	.	.	16	TGTGCCAGCAGCTCAAACCGAGTGTTCGGGGGAGACGAGCAGTACTTC	CASSSNRVFGGDEQYF
TRBV7-2	TRBJ1-2	.	TRBD1	16	TGTGCCAGCAGCCGTCTTTCCACAGGGGGCTACTATGGCTACACCTTC	CASSRLSTGGYYGYTF
TRBV19	TRBJ1-5	.	.	14	TGTGCCAGTACCCCCCGGGAGTCCAATCAGCCCCAGCATTTT	CASTPRESNQPQHF
TRBV7-3	TRBJ2-2	.	.	13	TGTGCCAGCAGCTCCACTAGCCCCGGGGAGCTGTTTTTT	CASSSTSPGELFF
TRBV3-1/TRBV3-2	TRBJ2-7	.	.	14	TGTGCCAGCAGCCAAGCTCTAAGCGGCTACGAGCAGTACTTC	CASSQALSGYEQYF
TRBV4-2	TRBJ1-5	.	.	14	TGTGCCAGCAGCCAGGGACAAGGGAATCAGCCCCAGCATTTT	CASSQGQGNQPQHF
TRBV9	TRBJ2-1	.	.	17	TGTGCCAGCAGCGACTTTCCCGGTGGGCGTCAATACAATGAGCAGTTCTTC	CASSDFPGGRQYNEQFF
TRBV9	TRBJ2-3	once	.	14	TGTGCCAGCAGCGTAGCCGCTAACACAGATACGCAGTATTTT	CASSVAANTDTQYF
TRBV9	TRBJ1-3	.	TRBD1	17	TGTGCCAGCAGCGCGCCTCCGGGACAGGCAAACCGAAACACCATATATTTT	CASSAPPGQANRNTIYF
TRBV6-5	TRBJ2-3	.	TRBD2	14	TGTGCCAGCACGGGACTAGCGGGCACAGATACGCAGTATTTT	CASTGLAGTDTQYF
TRBV19	TRBJ2-7	.	.	15	TGTGCCAGTAGGCACTTTGGGGGCGCAGCCTACGAGCAGTACTTC	CASRHFGGAAYEQYF
TRBV5-8	TRBJ2-5	.	.	14	TGTGCCAGCAGCTTCTTTCGGTTAGAAAAGACCCAGTACTTC	CASSFFRLEKTQYF